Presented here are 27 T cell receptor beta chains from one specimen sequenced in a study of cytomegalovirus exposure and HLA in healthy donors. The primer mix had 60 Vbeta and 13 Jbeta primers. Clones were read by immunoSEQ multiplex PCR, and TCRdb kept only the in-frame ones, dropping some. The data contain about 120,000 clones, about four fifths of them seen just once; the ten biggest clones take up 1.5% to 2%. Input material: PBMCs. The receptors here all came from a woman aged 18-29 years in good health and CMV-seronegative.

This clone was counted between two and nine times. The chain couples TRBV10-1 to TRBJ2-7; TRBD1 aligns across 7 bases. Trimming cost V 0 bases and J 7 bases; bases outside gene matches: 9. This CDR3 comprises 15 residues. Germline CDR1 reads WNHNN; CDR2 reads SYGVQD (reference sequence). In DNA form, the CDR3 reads TGCGCCAGCAGTGAGTCAGGGGGCCACACTGGGGAGCAGTACTTC. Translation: CASSESGGHTGEQYF.

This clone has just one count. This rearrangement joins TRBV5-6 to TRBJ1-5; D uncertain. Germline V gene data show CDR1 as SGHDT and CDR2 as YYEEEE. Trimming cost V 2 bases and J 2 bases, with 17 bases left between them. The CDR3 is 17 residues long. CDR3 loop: CASSFLGNNSGNQPQHF. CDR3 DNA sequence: TGTGCCAGCAGCTTTTTGGGCAACAATTCGGGCAATCAGCCCCAGCATTTT.

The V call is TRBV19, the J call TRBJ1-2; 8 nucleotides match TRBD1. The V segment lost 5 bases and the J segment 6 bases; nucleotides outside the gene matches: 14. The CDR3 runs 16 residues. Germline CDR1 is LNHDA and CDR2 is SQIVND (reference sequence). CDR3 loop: CASSPDRGTILDGYTF. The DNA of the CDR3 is TGTGCCAGTAGTCCCGACAGGGGAACGATCCTTGATGGCTACACCTTC.

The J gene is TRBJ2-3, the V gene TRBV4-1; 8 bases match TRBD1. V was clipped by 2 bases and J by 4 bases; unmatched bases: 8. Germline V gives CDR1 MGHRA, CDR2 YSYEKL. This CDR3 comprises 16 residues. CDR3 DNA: TGCGCCAGCAGCCAAACGGACAGGGAGTATGCAGATACGCAGTATTTT. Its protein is CASSQTDREYADTQYF.

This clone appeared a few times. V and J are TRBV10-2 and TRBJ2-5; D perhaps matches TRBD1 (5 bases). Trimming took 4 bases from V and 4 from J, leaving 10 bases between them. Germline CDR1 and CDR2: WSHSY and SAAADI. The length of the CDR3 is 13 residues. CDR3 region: CASSARGRETQYF. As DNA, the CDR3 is TGCGCCAGCAGTGCTAGGGGCCGAGAGACCCAGTACTTC.

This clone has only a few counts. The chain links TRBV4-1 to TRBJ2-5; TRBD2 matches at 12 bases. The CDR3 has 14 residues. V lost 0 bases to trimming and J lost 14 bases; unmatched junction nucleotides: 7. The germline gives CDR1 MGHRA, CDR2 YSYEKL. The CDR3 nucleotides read TGCGCCAGCAGCCAAGATAGGGCTAGCGGGGGGGCCTACTTC. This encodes CASSQDRASGGAYF.

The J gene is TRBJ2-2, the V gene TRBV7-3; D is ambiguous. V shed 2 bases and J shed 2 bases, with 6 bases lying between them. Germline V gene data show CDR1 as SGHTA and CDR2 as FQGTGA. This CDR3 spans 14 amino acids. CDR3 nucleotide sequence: TGTGCCAGCAGCTTATTTCAAAACACCGGGGAGCTGTTTTTT. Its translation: CASSLFQNTGELFF.

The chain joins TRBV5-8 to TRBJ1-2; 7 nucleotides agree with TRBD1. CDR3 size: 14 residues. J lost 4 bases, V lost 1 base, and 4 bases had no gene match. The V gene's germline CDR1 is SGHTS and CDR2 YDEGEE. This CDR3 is CASSLPGGSYGYTF. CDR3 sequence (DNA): TGTGCCAGCAGCTTGCCAGGGGGGAGCTATGGCTACACCTTC.

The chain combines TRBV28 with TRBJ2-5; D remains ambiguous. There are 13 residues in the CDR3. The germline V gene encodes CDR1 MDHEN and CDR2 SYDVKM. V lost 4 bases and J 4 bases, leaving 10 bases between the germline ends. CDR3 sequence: CASSSDSGETQYF. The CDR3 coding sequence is TGTGCCAGCAGTTCCGACTCGGGAGAGACCCAGTACTTC.

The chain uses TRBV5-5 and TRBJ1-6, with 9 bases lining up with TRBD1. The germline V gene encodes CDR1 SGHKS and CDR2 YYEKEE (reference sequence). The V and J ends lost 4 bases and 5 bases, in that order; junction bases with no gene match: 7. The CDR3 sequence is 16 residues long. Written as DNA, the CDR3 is TGTGCCAGCAGCCCGGGACAGGGAGATAATAATTCACCCCTCCACTTT. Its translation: CASSPGQGDNNSPLHF.

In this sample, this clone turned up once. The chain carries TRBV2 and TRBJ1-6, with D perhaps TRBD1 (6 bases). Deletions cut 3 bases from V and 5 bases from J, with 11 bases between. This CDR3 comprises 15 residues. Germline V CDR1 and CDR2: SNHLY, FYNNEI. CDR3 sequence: CASSESRQDNSPLHF. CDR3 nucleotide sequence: TGTGCCAGCAGTGAGAGTAGACAGGATAATTCACCCCTCCACTTT.

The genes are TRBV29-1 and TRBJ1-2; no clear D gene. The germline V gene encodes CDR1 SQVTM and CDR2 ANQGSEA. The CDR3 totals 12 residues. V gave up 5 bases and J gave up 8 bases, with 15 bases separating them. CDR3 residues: CSVYDWETGYTF. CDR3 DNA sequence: TGCAGCGTTTACGACTGGGAGACAGGCTACACCTTC.

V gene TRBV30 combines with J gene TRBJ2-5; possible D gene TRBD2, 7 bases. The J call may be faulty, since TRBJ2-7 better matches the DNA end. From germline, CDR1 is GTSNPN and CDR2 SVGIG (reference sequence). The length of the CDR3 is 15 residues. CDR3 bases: TGTGCCTGGAGTGTAAGGTGGGGGGGCCTCTACGAGCAGTACTTC. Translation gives CAWSVRWGGLYEQYF.

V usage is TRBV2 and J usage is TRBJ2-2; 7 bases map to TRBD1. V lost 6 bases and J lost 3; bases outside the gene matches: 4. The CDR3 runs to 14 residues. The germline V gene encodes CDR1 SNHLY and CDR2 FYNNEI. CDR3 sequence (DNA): TGTGCCAGCAGCACAGGGGCGTACACCGGGGAGCTGTTTTTT. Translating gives CASSTGAYTGELFF.

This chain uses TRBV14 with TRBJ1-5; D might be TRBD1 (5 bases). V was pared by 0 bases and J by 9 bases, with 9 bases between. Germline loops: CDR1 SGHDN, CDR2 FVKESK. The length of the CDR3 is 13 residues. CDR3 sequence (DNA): TGTGCCAGCAGCCAAGATTGGGGGGGGCCCCAGCATTTT. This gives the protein CASSQDWGGPQHF.

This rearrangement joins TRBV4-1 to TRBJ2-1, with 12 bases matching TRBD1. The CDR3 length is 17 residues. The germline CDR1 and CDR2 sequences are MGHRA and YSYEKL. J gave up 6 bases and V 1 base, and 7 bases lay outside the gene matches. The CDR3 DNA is TGCGCCAGCAGCCAAGCACCGGGACAGGGGGCGTTCAATGAGCAGTTCTTC. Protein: CASSQAPGQGAFNEQFF.

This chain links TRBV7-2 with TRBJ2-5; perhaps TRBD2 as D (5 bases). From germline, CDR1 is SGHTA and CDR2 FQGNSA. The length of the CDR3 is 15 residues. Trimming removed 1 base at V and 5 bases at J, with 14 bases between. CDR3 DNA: TGTGCCAGCAGCTTAGTGGCGGGCCCTAGGGAGACCCAGTACTTC. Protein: CASSLVAGPRETQYF. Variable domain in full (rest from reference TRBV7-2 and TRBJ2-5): GAGVSQSPSNKVTEKGKDVELRCDPISGHTALYWYRQSLGQGLEFLIYFQGNSAPDKSGLPSDRFSAERTGGSVSTLTIQRTQQEDSAVYLCASSLVAGPRETQYFGPGTRLLVL.

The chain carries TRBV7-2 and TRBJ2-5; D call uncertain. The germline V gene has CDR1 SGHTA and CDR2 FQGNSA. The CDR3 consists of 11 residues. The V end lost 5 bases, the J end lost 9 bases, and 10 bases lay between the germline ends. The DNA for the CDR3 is TGTGCCAGCAGCGGTATAGCCGCCCAGTACTTC. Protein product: CASSGIAAQYF.

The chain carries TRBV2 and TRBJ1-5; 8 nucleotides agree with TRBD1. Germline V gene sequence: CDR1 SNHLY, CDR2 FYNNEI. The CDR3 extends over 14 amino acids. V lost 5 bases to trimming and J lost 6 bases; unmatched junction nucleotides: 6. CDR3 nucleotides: TGTGCCAGCAGTACGACAGGGGTCGGTCAGCCCCAGCATTTT. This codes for CASSTTGVGQPQHF.

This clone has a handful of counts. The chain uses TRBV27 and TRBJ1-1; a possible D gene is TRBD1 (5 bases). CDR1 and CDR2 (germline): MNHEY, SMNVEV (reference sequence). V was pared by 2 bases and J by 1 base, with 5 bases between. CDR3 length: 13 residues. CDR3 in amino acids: CASSLGQNTEAFF. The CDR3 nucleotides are TGTGCCAGCAGTTTAGGACAGAACACTGAAGCTTTCTTT.

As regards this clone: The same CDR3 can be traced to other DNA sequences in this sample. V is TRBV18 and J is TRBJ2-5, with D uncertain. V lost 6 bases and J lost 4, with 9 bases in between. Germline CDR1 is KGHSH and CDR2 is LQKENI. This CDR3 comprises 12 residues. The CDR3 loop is CASSPTGETQYF. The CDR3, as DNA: TGTGCCAGCTCTCCAACGGGAGAGACCCAGTACTTC.

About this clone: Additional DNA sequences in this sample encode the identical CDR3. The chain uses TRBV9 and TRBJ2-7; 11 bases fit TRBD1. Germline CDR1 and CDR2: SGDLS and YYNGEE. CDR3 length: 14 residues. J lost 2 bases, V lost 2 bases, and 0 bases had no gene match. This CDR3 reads CASSVGQGAYEQYF. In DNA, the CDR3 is TGTGCCAGCAGCGTGGGACAGGGGGCCTACGAGCAGTACTTC.

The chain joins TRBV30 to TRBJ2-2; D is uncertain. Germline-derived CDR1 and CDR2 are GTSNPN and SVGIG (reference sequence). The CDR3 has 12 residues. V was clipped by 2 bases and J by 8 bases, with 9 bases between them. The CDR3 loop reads CAWSPRVGELFF. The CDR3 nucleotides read TGTGCCTGGAGTCCTAGAGTGGGGGAGCTGTTTTTT.

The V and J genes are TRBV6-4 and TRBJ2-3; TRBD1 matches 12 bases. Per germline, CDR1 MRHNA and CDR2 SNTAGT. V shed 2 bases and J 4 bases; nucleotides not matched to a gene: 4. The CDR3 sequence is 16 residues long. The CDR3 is CASSDAGTGGSDTQYF. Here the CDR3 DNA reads TGTGCCAGCAGTGACGCCGGGACAGGGGGCTCAGATACGCAGTATTTT.

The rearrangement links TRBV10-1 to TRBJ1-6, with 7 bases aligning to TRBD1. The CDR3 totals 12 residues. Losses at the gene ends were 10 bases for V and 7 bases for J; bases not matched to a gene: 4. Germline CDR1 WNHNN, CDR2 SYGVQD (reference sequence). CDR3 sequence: CATGQMNSPLHF. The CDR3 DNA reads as TGCGCCACGGGACAGATGAATTCACCCCTCCACTTT.

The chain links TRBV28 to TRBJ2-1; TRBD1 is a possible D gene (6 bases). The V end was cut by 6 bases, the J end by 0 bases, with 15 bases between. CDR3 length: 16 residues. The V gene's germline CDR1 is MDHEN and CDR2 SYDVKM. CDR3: CASSSGQGSSYNEQFF. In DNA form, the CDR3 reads TGTGCCAGCAGCTCGGGGCAGGGGAGCTCCTACAATGAGCAGTTCTTC.

The CDR3 DNA reads TGCGCCAGCAGCTTGGCCGGTAAGGGACAGGGTGAAGCTTTCTTT. Translation: CASSLAGKGQGEAFF. The rearrangement links TRBV5-1 to TRBJ1-1, with 9 bases that match TRBD1. Germline V lookup: CDR1 SGHRS, CDR2 YFSETQ. After removal of 0 bases from V and 7 bases from J, the junction contained 7 bases not matched to a gene. The CDR3 runs 15 residues. Supplemented by reference TRBV5-1 and TRBJ1-1, the full variable domain reads KAGVTQTPRYLIKTRGQQVTLSCSPISGHRSVSWYQQTPGQGLQFLFEYFSETQRNKGNFPGRFSGRQFSNSRSEMNVSTLELGDSALYLCASSLAGKGQGEAFFGQGTRLTVV.